Here is one TCR beta chain with its context. Its antigen is not identified. The data derive from a study of CD8 T cells in Susac syndrome. Sequencing of TCR beta was undertaken in CD8+ and CD4+ T cells derived from blood. TEMRA cells were FACS-enriched and CD8+ and CD4+ T cells negatively isolated. Notes on the study in general: The authors acknowledged that their TCR sequencing and HLA analysis involved a relatively small number of individuals.

An input of roughly 0.45 to 1 ug of RNA was subjected to reverse transcription using random hexamers. A multiplex approach, immunoSEQ multiplex PCR, amplified TCR beta CDR3 across 54 Vbeta and 13 Jbeta. TCRdb analysed the immunoSEQ multiplex PCR reads with MiXCR anew, one entry per CDR3 protein. The sample has tens of thousands of distinct CDR3 sequences; 93% are singletons. In germline, CDR1 is SEHNR, CDR2 FQNEAQ (reference sequence). The CDR3 is 15 residues long. The junction had 4 bases not matched to a gene; V was cut back by 3 bases and J by 1 base. Sequencing used CD8+ T cells from PBMCs. The sequence was collected from a human donor in good health. The J gene is TRBJ2-3, the V gene TRBV7-9; 7 bases agree with TRBD1. CDR3 sequence (DNA): TGTGCCAGCAGCTTGAGACAGGGCGGCACAGATACGCAGTATTTT. Amino acids: CASSLRQGGTDTQYF. The full variable domain, completed using reference TRBV7-9 and TRBJ2-3, is DTGVSQNPRHKITKRGQNVTFRCDPISEHNRLYWYRQTLGQGPEFLTYFQNEAQLEKSRLLSDRFSAERPKGSFSTLEIQRTEQGDSAMYLCASSLRQGGTDTQYFGPGTRLTVL.